The T cell receptor (beta chain) under discussion was sequenced for a study of blood T cell repertoires in COVID-19. Overall study: The study drew acute and convalescent COVID-19 samples from the United States, Italy and Spain.

Residents of 24 US areas, aged about 18 to 89 years, made up the participants. In the authors' methods: Reference gene primer amplification yielded estimated nucleated cell counts. Sequencing was performed with immunoSEQ multiplex PCR; in TCRdb, only in-frame clones are kept and a portion is missing. V and J calls plus clone size are reproduced from that table; the DNA served to infer D and trimming. The sample lists about 190,000 clones, more than 75% occurring once. V was shortened by 0 bases and J by 5 bases, with 7 bases between the two germline ends. In germline, CDR1 is LGHDT, CDR2 YNNKEL (reference sequence). This CDR3 has 13 amino acids.

The V call is TRBV3-1 (or the pseudogene TRBV3-2), the J call TRBJ1-2; D ambiguous. The TCR originated in a woman aged 50 to 60 with acute COVID-19. The sample consisted of PBMCs or T cells enriched from blood (not recorded which). CDR3 amino acids: CASSQDGRYGYTF. Here the CDR3 DNA reads TGTGCCAGCAGCCAAGATGGGAGGTATGGCTACACCTTC.